This T cell receptor (beta chain) was captured in a study of cytomegalovirus exposure and HLA in healthy donors. Study-wide points: Some TCR beta chains (roughly 160 of them) were listed as cytomegalovirus-associated.

Comments on this clone: Its antigen is still unknown.

The PCR used 60 Vbeta and 13 Jbeta primers. Measured with immunoSEQ multiplex PCR; TCRdb has only the in-frame clones, and not every one. The table includes fewer than 300,000 clones, more than 80% detected once. V was shortened by 2 bases and J by 4 bases, with 11 bases between the two germline ends. Germline values: CDR1 SGHTA, CDR2 FQGTGA. CDR3 length equals 14 residues. The chain joins TRBV7-3 to TRBJ1-1; D unclear. The source material was PBMCs. The sequence was obtained from a man aged 40-55 years in good health and CMV-seropositive. CDR3 in amino acids: CASSLQAGTTEAFF. The CDR3 DNA sequence: TGTGCCAGCAGCTTACAGGCAGGTACCACTGAAGCTTTCTTT. Combining the CDR3 with reference TRBV7-3 and TRBJ1-1 gives the whole variable domain GAGVSQTPSNKVTEKGKYVELRCDPISGHTALYWYRQSLGQGPEFLIYFQGTGAADDSGLPNDRFFAVRPEGSVSTLKIQRTERGDSAVYLCASSLQAGTTEAFFGQGTRLTVV.